There are a few counts of the clone carrying this T cell receptor beta chain. The study based diagnoses on clinical symptoms, serum thyroxine and TRAb, thyroid ultrasound and orbital computed tomography. Researchers amplified the TCR beta CDR3 regions from RNA transcripts. First-round RT-PCR of the TCR CDR3 relied on the HTBI primer set. TCRdb redid the calling of the multiplex PCR reads with MiXCR, one entry per CDR3 protein. The sample has 160,000 or so distinct CDR3 sequences, over 7.5% seen once. Germline lookup yields CDR1 KGHDR and CDR2 SFDVKD. This CDR3 region has 15 residues. The trim removed 6 bases at V and 8 bases at J, leaving 8 bases unmatched. The data derive from a study of T cells in Graves' hyperthyroidism and ophthalmopathy.

This clonotype was sampled from a woman aged 18-29 years with Graves' hyperthyroidism that later progressed to Graves' ophthalmopathy. The rearrangement uses TRBV24-1 and TRBJ1-4, with 10 bases aligning to TRBD1. Sequencing was done on a sample of blood. The CDR3 here is CATSNGGQGYEKLFF. As DNA, the CDR3 is TGTGCCACCAGTAATGGGGGACAGGGGTACGAAAAACTGTTTTTT.